The subject of this entry is one T cell receptor beta chain. Its antigen is as yet unknown. Assay: immunoSEQ multiplex PCR; the TCRdb copy retains only in-frame clones and omits some. The sample holds tens of thousands of clones, roughly 90% seen once. This specimen comes from a study of graft-versus-host responses after intestinal transplantation. The length of the CDR3 is 16 residues. The J segment lost 0 bases and the V segment lost 0 bases, leaving 4 bases of the junction unmatched. The germline gives CDR1 MNHEY, CDR2 SVGAGI. Regarding the study as a whole: Early after transplant, HvG clones declined as circulating GvH clones peaked. GvH clonotypes were identified within recipient marrow, with a subset emerging first in ileum or blood.

V gene TRBV6-5 combines with J gene TRBJ1-1; 7 nucleotides match TRBD1. The sample was unstimulated CD4+ T cells sorted from spleen or lymph node cells, taken before intestinal transplant. The clonotype comes from a human donor who received an intestinal transplant. The CDR3 DNA follows: TGTGCCAGCAGTTACTCCCTGACAGGGTTGAACACTGAAGCTTTCTTT. Encoded protein: CASSYSLTGLNTEAFF.